This T cell receptor beta chain was found in a study of tumor and adjacent non-tumor tissue in lung cancer. Across the whole study: Each sample yielded 4 million to 5 million productive TCRbeta reads on average. Overall study results and limits: Normal lung showed higher cumulative top 100 clone frequency than tumor. Compared with tumor, normal lung showed significantly lower TCR diversity.

Three rounds of nested PCR, following a modified ARM-PCR protocol, produced the TCRbeta library. TCRdb fed the multiplex PCR reads into MiXCR, producing one record per CDR3 protein. The data hold about 75,000 distinct CDR3 sequences, with over 75% observed a single time. The template was RNA from unsorted bulk tissue. Newly diagnosed lung cancer patients had thoracic surgery in China, August–November 2014, without prior chemotherapy. Concerning this clonotype: Antigen specificity is unknown. One end of the junction is discordant with germline, which a read error may explain.

The CDR3 is 14 amino acids. The V gene's germline CDR1 is ENHRY and CDR2 SYGVKD. This chain uses TRBV10-3 with TRBJ2-5; TRBD2 matches at 10 bases. The sequencing sample was made of lung tumor tissue. The receptor's source is a woman between 45 and 65 years old with non-small cell lung cancer. The CDR3 DNA reads as TGTGCCACCAGTAGGACTAGCGGCGCGGAGGCCCAGTACTTC. It specifies CATSRTSGAEAQYF.